This TCR beta chain was sequenced in a study of T cells in tuberculosis (dated by TCRdb to between 2017 and 2018). With regard to the full study: To characterize T cells specific for the mycobacterial lipid antigen glucose monomycolate (GMM), the study used CD1B tetramers together with high-throughput TCR immunosequencing.

The CDR3 starts with the cysteine, ends with the phenylalanine, and has 14 residues. The sequence is cut down to CDR3 DNA, 42 bases in frame from base 1. The germline V gene supplies CDR1 SGHNT and CDR2 YENEEA. V lost 6 bases and J lost 5 bases, and the count of bases not matched to a germline gene is 6. PBMC were thawed, rested overnight, stained with a GMM-loaded CD1B tetramer, a Live/Dead dye and anti-CD3, and then sorted on a FACS Aria II. The CD1B tetramers were loaded with C32 glucose monomycolate that had been purified from Rhodococcus equi. Before cryopreservation, the PBMC later used for tetramer sorting had been depleted of CD14-expressing monocytes as part of a separate study. About 100,000 tetramer-negative cells were sorted from each donor and analyzed alongside the tetramer-positive cells. GMM-loaded CD1B tetramers were used to sort antigen-specific T cells from several healthy South African adults.

TCR-alpha and TCR-beta chains were sequenced unpaired, so chain pairing information was not available. TCR libraries were generated with the immunoSEQ multiplex PCR assay, using TCR-beta and/or TCR-alpha/delta assays for each sample. Amplified TCR libraries were sequenced on the Illumina high-throughput platform. In the authors' own workflow: Clustering and dimensionality reduction relied on pairwise TCRdist distances among GMM-specific receptors from T cells that were either sorted ex vivo or expanded in vitro. Sequence motifs defined by gene usage and CDR3 content were tested for enrichment in tetramer-positive versus tetramer-negative populations. The immuneACCESS repertoire file appears here via TCRdb, limited to in-frame rearrangements. These files lack a portion of the clones; in checked studies, under half of the deficit traces to unresolved V genes, and the cause of the others is not known. V, J and clone size are those of that table, while D and trimming were read from the DNA. In all, the sample holds approximately 88,000 clones, and roughly 90% of those were seen once. The ten largest clones add up to approximately 2% of the sample.

In regard to this clone: Per-base qualities were not stored, and no clone one base away is much larger.

Beyond this particular receptor, the publication reports: The stringent sort gate may have missed T cells binding the CD1B-GMM tetramer with low affinity.

Input material: CD1b-GMM tetramer-negative cells sorted from PBMCs. This specimen's cell subset or site label, per the study, means: T cells not binding CD1B-GMM tetramer, sorted from same donor. Here the chain combines TRBV11-3 and TRBJ2-2, and 7 bases in between align with TRBD1. The origin of this receptor is an adult woman with latent tuberculosis. CDR3 reads: CASSRQGTTGELFF. The DNA reads TGTGCCAGCAGTCGACAGGGTACGACCGGGGAGCTGTTTTTT.